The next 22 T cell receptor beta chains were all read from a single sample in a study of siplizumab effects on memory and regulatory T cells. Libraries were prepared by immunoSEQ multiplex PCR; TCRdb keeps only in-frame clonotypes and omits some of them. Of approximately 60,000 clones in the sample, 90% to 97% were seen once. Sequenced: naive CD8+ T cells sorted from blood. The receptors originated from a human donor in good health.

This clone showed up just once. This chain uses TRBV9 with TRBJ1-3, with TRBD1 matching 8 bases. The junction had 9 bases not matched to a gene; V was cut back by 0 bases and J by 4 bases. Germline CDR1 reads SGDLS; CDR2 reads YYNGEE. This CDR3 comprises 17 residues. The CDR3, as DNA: TGTGCCAGCAGCGTAGATCCCGGGGACAGGCGAGGAAACACCATATATTTT. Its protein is CASSVDPGDRRGNTIYF.

CDR3 coding DNA: TGTGCCAGCAGTTACGGGGTGGGGTCCTACAATGAGCAGTTCTTC. Protein sequence: CASSYGVGSYNEQFF. The V gene is TRBV6-5, the J gene TRBJ2-1, with D unclear. Trimming removed 2 bases at V and 1 base at J, with 9 bases between. In germline, CDR1 is MNHEY, CDR2 SVGAGI. The CDR3 has 15 amino acids.

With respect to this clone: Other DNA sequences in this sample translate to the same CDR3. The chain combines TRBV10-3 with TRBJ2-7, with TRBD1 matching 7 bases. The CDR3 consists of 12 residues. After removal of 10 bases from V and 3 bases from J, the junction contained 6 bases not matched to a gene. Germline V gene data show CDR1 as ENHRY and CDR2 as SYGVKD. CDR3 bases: TGTGCCACCGCGACAGGGAGCTACGAGCAGTACTTC. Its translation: CATATGSYEQYF.

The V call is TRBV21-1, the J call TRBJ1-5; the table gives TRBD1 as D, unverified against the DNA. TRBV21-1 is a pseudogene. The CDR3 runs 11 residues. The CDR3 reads CASLQSPPQHF. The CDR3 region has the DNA TGTGCCAGCCTACAGTCGCCTCCCCAGCATTTT.

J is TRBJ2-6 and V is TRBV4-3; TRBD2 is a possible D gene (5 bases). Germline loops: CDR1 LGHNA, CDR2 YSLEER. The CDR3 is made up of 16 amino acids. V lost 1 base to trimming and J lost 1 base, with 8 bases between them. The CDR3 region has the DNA TGCGCCAGCAGCCAAGTAGCGTTATCTGGGGCCAACGTCCTGACTTTC. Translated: CASSQVALSGANVLTF.

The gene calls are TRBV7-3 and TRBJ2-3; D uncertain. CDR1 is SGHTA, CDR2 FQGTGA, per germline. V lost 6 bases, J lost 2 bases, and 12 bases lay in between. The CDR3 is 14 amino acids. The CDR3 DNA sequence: TGTGCCAGCAGGGCCTCCCCTTCCACAGATACGCAGTATTTT. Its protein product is CASRASPSTDTQYF.

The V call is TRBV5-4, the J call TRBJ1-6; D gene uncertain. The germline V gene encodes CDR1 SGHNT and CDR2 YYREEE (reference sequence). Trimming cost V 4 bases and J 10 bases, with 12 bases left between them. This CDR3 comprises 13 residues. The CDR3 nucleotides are TGTGCCAGCAGCGTGGCCCAGAGCTCACCCCTCCACTTT. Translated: CASSVAQSSPLHF. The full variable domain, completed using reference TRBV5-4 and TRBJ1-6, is ETGVTQSPTHLIKTRGQQVTLRCSSQSGHNTVSWYQQALGQGPQFIFQYYREEENGRGNFPPRFSGLQFPNYSSELNVNALELDDSALYLCASSVAQSSPLHFGNGTRLTVT.

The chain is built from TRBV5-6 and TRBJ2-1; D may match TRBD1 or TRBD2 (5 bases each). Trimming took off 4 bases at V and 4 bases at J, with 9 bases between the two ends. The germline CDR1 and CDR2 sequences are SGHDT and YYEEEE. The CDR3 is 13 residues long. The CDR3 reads CASSGGDYNEQFF. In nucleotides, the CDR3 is TGTGCCAGCAGCGGGGGAGATTACAATGAGCAGTTCTTC.

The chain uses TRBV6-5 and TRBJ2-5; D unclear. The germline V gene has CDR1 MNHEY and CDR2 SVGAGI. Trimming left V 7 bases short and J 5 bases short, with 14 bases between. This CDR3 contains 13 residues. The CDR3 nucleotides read TGTGCCAGCATTGACCTGGGGTCGGAGACCCAGTACTTC. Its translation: CASIDLGSETQYF.

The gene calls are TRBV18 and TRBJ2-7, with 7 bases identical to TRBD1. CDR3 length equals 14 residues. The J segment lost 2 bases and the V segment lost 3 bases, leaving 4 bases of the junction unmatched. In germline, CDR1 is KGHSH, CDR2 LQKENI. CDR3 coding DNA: TGTGCCAGCTCACCGAGGGACAGAGCCTACGAGCAGTACTTC. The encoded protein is CASSPRDRAYEQYF.

DNA of the CDR3: TGTGCCAGCAGCTTTTTGAACACTGAAGCTTTCTTT. Protein product: CASSFLNTEAFF. The rearrangement uses TRBV7-8 and TRBJ1-1; D is unclear. This CDR3 is built from 12 residues. Looked up from germline, CDR1 is SGHVS and CDR2 is FQNEAQ. The V gene lost 3 bases and the J gene lost 0 bases, with 2 bases spanning the gap. The whole variable domain, remainder taken from reference TRBV7-8 and TRBJ1-1, is GAGVSQSPRYKVAKRGQDVALRCDPISGHVSLFWYQQALGQGPEFLTYFQNEAQLDKSGLPSDRFFAERPEGSVSTLKIQRTQQEDSAVYLCASSFLNTEAFFGQGTRLTVV.

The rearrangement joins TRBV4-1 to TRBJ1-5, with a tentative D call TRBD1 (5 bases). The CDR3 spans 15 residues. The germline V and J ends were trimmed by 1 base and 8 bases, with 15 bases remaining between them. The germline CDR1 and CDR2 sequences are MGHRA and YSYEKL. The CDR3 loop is CASSQVAGPGEPQHF. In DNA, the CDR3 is TGCGCCAGCAGCCAAGTGGCAGGGCCGGGGGAGCCCCAGCATTTT.

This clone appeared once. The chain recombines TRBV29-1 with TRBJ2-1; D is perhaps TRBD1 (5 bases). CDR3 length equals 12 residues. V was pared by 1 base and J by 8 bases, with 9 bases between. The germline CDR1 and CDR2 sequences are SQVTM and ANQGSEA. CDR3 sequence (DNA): TGCAGCGTTGAAGGGGGCAGGGATGAGCAGTTCTTC. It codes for CSVEGGRDEQFF.

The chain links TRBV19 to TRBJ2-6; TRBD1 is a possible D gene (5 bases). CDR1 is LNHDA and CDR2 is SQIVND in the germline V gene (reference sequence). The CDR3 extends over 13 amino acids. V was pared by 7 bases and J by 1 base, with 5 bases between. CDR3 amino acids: CASTGSGANVLTF. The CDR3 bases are TGTGCCAGTACAGGGTCTGGGGCCAACGTCCTGACTTTC.

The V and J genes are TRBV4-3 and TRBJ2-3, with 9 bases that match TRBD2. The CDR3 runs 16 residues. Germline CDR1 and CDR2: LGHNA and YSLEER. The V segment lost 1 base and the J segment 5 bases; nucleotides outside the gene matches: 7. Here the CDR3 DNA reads TGCGCCAGCAGCCAAGGGGGTAGCGGGGGATTAGATACGCAGTATTTT. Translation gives CASSQGGSGGLDTQYF.

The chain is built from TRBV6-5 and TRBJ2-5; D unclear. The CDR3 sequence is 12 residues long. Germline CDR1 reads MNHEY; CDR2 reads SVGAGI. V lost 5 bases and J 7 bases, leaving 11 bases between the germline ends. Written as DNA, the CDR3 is TGTGCCAGCAGTGAAAGGCTCGTGACCCAGTACTTC. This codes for CASSERLVTQYF.

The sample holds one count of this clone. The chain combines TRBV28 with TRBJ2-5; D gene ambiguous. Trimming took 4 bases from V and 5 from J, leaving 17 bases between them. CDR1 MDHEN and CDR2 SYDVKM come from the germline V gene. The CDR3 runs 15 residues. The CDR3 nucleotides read TGTGCCAGCAGTTCCCGGGTGACGGGTCAGGAGACCCAGTACTTC. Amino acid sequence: CASSSRVTGQETQYF.

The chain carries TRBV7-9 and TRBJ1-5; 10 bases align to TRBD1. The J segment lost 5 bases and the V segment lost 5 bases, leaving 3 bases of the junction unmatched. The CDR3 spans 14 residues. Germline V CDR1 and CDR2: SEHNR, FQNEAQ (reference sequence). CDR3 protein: CASSLGTGDQPQHF. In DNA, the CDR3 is TGTGCCAGCAGCCTCGGGACAGGGGATCAGCCCCAGCATTTT.

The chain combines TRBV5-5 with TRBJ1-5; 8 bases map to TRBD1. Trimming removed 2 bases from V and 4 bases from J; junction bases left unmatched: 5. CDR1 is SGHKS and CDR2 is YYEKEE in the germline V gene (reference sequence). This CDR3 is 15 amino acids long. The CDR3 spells CASSLEGQENQPQHF. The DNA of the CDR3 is TGTGCCAGCAGCTTAGAGGGACAGGAGAATCAGCCCCAGCATTTT. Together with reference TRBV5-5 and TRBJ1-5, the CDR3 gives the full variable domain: DAGVTQSPTHLIKTRGQQVTLRCSPISGHKSVSWYQQVLGQGPQFIFQYYEKEERGRGNFPDRFSARQFPNYSSELNVNALLLGDSALYLCASSLEGQENQPQHFGDGTRLSIL.

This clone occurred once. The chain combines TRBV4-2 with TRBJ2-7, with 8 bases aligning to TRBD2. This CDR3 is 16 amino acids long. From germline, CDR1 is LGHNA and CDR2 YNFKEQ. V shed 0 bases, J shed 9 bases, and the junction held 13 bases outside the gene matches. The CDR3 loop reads CASSQEVLAEGIVQYF. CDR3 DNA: TGTGCCAGCAGCCAAGAAGTACTAGCGGAGGGGATCGTGCAGTACTTC.

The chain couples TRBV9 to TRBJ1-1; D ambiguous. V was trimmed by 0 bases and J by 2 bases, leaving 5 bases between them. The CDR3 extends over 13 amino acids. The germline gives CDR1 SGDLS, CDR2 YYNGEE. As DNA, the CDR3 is TGTGCCAGCAGCGTAGGAGAAAACACTGAAGCTTTCTTT. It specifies CASSVGENTEAFF.

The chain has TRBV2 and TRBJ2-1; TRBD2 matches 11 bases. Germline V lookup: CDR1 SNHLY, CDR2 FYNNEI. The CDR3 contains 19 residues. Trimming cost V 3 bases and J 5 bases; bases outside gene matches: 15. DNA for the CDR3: TGTGCCAGCAGTGAGGGCACTAGCGGGGGCGACCTTTGGGACAATGAGCAGTTCTTC. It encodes CASSEGTSGGDLWDNEQFF.